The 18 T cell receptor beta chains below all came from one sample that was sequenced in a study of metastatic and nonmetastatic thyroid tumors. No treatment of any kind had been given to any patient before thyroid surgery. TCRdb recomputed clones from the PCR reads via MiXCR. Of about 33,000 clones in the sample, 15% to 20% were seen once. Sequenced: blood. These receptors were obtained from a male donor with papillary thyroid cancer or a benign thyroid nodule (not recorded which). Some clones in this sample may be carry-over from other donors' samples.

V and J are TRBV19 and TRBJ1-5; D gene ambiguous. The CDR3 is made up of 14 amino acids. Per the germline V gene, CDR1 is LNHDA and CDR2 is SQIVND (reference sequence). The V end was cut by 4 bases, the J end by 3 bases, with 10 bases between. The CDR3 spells CASSNGRYNQPQHF. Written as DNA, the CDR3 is TGTGCCAGTAGTAACGGCCGCTACAATCAGCCCCAGCATTTT.

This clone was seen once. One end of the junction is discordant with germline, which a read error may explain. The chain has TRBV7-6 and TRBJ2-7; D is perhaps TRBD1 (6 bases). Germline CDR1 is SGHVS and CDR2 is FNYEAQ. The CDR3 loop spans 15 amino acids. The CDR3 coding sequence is TGTGCCAGCAGCTTAGGTGGGGGCCCCTCGCGCGAGCAGTGCTTC. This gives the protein CASSLGGGPSREQCF. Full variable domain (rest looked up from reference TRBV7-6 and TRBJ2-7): GAGVSQSPRYKVTKRGQDVALRCDPISGHVSLYWYRQALGQGPEFLTYFNYEAQQDKSGLPNDRFSAERPEGSISTLTIQRTEQRDSAMYRCASSLGGGPSREQCFGPGTRLTVT.

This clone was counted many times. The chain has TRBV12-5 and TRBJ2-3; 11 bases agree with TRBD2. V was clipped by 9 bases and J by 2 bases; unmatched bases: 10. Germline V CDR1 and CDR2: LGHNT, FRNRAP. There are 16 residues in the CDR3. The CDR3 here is CASALGLAGYTDTQYF. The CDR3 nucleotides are TGTGCTAGCGCCCTCGGACTAGCGGGCTACACAGATACGCAGTATTTT.

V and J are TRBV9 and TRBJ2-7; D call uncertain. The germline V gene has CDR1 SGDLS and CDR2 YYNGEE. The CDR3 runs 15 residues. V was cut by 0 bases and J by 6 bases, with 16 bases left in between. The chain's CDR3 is CASSVEPAPLSEQYF. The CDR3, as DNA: TGTGCCAGCAGCGTAGAGCCAGCCCCCCTCTCCGAGCAGTACTTC.

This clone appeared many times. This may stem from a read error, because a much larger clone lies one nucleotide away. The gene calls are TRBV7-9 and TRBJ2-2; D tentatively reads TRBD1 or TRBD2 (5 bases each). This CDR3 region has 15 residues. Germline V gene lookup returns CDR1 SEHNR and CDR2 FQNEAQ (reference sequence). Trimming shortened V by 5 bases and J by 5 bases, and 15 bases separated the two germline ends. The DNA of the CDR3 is TGTGCCAGCAGCCGACGCGAGTGGGGGACCGGGGAGCTGTTTTTT. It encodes CASSRREWGTGELFF.

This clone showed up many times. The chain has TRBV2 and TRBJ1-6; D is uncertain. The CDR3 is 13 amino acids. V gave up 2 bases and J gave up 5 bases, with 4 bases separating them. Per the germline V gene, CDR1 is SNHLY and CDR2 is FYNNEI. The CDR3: CASSERDNSPLHF. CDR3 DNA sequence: TGTGCCAGCAGTGAAAGGGATAATTCACCCCTCCACTTT.

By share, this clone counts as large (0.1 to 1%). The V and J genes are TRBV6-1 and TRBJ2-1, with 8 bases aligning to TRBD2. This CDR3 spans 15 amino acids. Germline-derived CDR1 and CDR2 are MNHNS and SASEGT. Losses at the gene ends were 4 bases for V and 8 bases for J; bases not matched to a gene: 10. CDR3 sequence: CASSVESGSGDEQFF. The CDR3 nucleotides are TGTGCCAGCAGTGTGGAGAGCGGGAGTGGGGATGAGCAGTTCTTC.

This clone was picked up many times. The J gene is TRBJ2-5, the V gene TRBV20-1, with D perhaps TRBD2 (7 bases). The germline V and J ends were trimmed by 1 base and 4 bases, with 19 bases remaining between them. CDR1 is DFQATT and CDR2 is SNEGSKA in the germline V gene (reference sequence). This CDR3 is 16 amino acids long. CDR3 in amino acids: CSARVWGGGAGETQYF. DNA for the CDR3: TGCAGTGCTAGAGTCTGGGGAGGGGGGGCAGGAGAGACCCAGTACTTC.

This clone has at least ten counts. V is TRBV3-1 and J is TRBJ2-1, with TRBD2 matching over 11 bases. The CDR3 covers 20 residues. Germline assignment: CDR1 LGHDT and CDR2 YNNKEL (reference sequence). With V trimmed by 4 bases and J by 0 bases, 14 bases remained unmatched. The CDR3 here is CASSPLKTSGISPSYNEQFF. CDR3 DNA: TGTGCCAGCAGCCCGCTCAAGACTAGCGGGATCTCCCCCTCCTACAATGAGCAGTTCTTC.

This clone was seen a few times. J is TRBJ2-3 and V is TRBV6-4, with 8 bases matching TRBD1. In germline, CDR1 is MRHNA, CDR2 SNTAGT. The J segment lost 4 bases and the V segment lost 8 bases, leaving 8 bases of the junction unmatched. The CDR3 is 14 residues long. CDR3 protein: CASCYSGGADTQYF. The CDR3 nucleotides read TGTGCCAGCTGTTACTCAGGGGGCGCAGATACGCAGTATTTT.

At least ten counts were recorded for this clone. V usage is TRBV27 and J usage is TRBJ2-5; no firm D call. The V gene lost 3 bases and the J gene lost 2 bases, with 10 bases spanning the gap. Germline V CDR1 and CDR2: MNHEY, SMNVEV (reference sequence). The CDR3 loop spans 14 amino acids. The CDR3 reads CASSLSSFQETQYF. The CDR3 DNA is TGTGCCAGCAGTTTGTCTAGTTTTCAAGAGACCCAGTACTTC.

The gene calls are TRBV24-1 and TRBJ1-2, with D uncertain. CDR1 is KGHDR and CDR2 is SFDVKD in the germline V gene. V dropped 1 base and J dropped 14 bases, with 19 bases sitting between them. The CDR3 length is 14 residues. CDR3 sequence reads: CATSDFRDPPVWTF. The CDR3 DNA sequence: TGTGCCACCAGTGATTTCCGGGATCCTCCTGTGTGGACCTTC.

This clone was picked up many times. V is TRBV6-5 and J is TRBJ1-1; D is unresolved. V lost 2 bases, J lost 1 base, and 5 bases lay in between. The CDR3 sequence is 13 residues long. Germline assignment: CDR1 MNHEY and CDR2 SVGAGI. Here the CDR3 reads CASSYRGNTEAFF. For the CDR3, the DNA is TGTGCCAGCAGTTACAGAGGGAACACTGAAGCTTTCTTT.

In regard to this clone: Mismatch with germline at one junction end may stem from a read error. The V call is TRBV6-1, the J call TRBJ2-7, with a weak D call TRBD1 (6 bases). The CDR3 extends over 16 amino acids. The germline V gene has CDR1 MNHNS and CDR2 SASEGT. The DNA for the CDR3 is TGTGCCAGCAGTGACCCCAACATTCCAGGGGTAGGAGAGCGGTACTTC. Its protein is CASSDPNIPGVGERYF.

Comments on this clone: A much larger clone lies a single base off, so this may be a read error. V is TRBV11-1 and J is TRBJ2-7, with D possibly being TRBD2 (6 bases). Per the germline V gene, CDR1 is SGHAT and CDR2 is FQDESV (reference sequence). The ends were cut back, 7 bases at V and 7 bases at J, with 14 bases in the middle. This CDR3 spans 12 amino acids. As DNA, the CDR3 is TGTGCCAGCATCCCCTACGGGAGTGAGCAGTACTTC. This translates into CASIPYGSEQYF.

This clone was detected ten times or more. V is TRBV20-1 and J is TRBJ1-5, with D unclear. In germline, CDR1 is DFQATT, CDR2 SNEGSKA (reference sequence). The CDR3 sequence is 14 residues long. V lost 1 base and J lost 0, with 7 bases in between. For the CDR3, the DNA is TGCAGTGCTAGAGCCGGTTATAGCAATCAGCCCCAGCATTTT. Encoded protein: CSARAGYSNQPQHF.

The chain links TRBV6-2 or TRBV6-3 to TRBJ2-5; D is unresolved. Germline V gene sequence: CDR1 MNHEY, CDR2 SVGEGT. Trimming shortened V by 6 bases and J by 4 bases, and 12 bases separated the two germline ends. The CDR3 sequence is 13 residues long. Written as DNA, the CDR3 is TGTGCCAGCAGCAGTTACCCCCCAGAGACCCAGTACTTC. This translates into CASSSYPPETQYF.

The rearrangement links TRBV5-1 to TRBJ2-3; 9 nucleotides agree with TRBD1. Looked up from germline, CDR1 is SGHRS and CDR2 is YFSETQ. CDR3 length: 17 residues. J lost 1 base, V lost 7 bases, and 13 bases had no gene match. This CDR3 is CASPVQGQGGGTDTQYF. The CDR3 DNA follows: TGCGCCAGCCCCGTACAGGGACAGGGAGGCGGCACAGATACGCAGTATTTT.